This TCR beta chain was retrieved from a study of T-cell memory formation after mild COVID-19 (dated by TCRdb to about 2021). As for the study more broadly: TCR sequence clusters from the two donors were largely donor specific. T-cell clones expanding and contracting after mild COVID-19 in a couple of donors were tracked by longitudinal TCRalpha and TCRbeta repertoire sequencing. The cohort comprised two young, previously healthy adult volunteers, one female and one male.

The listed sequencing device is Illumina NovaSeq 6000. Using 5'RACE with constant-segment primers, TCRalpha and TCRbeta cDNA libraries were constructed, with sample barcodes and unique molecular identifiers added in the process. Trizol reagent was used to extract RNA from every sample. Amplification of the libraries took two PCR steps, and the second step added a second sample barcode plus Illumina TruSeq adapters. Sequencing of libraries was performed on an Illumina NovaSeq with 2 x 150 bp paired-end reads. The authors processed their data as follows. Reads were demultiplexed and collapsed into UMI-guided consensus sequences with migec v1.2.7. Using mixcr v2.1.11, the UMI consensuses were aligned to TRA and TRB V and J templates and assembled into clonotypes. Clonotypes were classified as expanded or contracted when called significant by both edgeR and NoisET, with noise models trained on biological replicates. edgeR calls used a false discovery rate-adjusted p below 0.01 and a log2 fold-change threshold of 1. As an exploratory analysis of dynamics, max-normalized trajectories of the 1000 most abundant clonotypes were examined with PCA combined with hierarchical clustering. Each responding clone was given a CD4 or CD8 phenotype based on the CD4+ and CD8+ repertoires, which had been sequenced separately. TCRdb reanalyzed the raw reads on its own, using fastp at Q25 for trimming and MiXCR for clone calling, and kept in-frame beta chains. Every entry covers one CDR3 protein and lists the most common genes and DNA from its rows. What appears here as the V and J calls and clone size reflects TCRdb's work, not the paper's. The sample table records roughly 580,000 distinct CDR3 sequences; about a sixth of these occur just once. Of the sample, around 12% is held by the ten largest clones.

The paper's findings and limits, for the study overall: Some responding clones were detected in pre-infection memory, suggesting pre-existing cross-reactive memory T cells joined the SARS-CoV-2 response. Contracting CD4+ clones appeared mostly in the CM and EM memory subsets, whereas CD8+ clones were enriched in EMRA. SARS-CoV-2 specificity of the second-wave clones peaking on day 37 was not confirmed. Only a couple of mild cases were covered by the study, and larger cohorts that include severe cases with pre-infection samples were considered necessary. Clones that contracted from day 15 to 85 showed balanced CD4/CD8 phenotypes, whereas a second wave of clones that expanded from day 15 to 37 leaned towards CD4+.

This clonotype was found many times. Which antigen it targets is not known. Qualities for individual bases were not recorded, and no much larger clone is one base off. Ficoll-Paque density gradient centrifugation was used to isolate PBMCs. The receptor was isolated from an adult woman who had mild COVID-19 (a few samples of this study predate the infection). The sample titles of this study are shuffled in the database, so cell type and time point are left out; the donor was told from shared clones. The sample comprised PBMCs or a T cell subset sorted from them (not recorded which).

The CDR3 region has the sequence CASSQPGQGTYEQYF. Read as DNA, the sequence is TGCGCCAGCAGTCAACCGGGACAGGGAACCTACGAGCAGTACTTC. The chain links TRBV4-1 with TRBJ2-7, and 9 junctional nucleotides match TRBD1. The germline V end is reduced by 6 bases and the J end by 2 bases; junction bases left unmatched: 8. The germline V gene specifies MGHRA as CDR1 and YSYEKL as CDR2. The CDR3 spans 15 residues, from the cysteine through the phenylalanine. Only the CDR3 DNA is retained, 45 bases long and in frame from the first base.